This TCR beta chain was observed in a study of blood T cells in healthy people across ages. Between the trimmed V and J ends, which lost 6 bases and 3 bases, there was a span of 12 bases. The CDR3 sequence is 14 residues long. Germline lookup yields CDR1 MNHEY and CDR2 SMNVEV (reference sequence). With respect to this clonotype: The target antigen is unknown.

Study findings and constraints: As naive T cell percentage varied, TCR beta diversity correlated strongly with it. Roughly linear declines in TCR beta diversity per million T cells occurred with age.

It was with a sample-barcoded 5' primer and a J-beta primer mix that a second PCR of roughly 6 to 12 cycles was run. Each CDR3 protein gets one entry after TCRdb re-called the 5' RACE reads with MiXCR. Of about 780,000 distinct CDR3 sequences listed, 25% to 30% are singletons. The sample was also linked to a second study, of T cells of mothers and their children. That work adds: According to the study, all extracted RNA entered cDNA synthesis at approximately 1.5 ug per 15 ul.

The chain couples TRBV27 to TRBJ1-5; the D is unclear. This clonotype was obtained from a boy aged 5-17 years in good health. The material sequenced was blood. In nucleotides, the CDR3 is TGTGCCAGCAGCGGAACATACGTCAATCAGCCCCAGCATTTT. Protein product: CASSGTYVNQPQHF.